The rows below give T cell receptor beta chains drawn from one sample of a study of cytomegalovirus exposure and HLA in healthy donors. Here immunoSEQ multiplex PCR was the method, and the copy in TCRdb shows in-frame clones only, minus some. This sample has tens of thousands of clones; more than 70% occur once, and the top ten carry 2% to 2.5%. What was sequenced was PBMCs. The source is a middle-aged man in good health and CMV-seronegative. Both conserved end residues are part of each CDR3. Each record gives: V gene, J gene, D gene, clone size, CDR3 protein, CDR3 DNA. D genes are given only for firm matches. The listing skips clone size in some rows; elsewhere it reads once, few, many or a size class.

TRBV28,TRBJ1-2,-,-,CASSLQIRGDYGYTF,TGTGCCAGCAGTTTACAGATCAGGGGAGATTATGGCTACACCTTC
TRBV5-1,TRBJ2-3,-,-,CASSQGDSNTDTQYF,TGCGCCAGCAGCCAGGGGGACTCAAACACAGATACGCAGTATTTT
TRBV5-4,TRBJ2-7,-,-,CASSWRTETAKQYF,TGTGCCAGCAGCTGGAGGACCGAGACTGCCAAGCAGTACTTC
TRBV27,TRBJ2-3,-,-,CASSSPVSTDTQYF,TGTGCCAGCAGTTCCCCAGTGAGCACAGATACGCAGTATTTT
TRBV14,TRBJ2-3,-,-,CASSQVARDTQYF,TGTGCCAGCAGCCAAGTGGCGCGGGATACGCAGTATTTT
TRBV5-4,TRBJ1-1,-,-,CASSPAWGQGNTEAFF,TGTGCCAGCAGCCCTGCTTGGGGACAAGGGAACACTGAAGCTTTCTTT
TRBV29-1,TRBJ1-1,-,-,CSVAIEDSRAFF,TGCAGCGTTGCAATTGAGGACAGTCGAGCTTTCTTT
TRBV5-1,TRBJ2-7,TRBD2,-,CASSFRHSGETHYEQYF,TGCGCCAGCAGCTTCAGGCATAGCGGGGAGACTCACTACGAGCAGTACTTC
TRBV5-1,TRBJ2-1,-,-,CASSSRNEQFF,TGCGCCAGCAGCTCTCGGAATGAGCAGTTCTTC
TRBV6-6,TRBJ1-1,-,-,CASSYRGGGEAFF,TGTGCCAGCAGTTACCGAGGCGGAGGTGAAGCTTTCTTT
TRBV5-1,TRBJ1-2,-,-,CASSLAQDSRNYGYTF,TGCGCCAGCAGCTTGGCTCAAGACAGTCGAAACTATGGCTACACCTTC
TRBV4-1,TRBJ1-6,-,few,CASAISSYNSPLHF,TGCGCCAGCGCCATTAGCTCCTATAATTCACCCCTCCACTTT
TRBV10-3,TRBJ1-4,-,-,CAISEAGTNEKLFF,TGTGCCATCAGTGAGGCAGGAACTAATGAAAAACTGTTTTTT
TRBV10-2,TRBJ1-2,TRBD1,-,CASMQGARGYTF,TGCGCCAGCATGCAGGGGGCGCGTGGCTACACCTTC
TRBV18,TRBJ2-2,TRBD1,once,CASSPQGTVNTGELFF,TGTGCCAGCTCACCACAGGGGACAGTCAACACCGGGGAGCTGTTTTTT
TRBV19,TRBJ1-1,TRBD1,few,CASSRQGSTEAFF,TGTGCCAGTAGCCGACAGGGGAGCACTGAAGCTTTCTTT
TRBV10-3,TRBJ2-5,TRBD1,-,CAISEPRGQPQETQYF,TGTGCCATCAGTGAGCCGAGGGGACAGCCACAAGAGACCCAGTACTTC
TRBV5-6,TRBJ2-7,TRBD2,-,CASSLLAGGPYEQYF,TGTGCCAGCAGCTTGCTTGCGGGAGGGCCCTACGAGCAGTACTTC
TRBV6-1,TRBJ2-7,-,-,CASSESLQGDEQYF,TGTGCCAGCAGTGAAAGTTTACAAGGGGACGAGCAGTACTTC
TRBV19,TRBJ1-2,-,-,CASSTPPWAYGYTF,TGTGCCAGTAGTACTCCCCCGTGGGCGTATGGCTACACCTTC
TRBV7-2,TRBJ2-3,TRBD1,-,CASSSGTGYPDTQYF,TGTGCCAGCAGCTCAGGGACAGGGTATCCAGATACGCAGTATTTT
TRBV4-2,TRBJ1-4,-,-,CASSQDPRGGIEKLFF,TGTGCCAGCAGCCAAGATCCCCGGGGGGGGATAGAAAAACTGTTTTTT
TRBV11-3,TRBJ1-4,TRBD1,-,CASSPGQGNEKLFF,TGTGCCAGCAGCCCGGGACAGGGAAATGAAAAACTGTTTTTT
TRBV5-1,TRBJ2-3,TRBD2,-,CASSLNRAGGAVNTQYF,TGCGCCAGCAGCTTGAATAGAGCGGGGGGCGCCGTGAATACGCAGTATTTT
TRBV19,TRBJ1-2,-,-,CASTTAQGLHGYTF,TGTGCCAGTACCACCGCACAGGGTCTCCATGGCTACACCTTC
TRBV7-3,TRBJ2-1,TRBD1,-,CASSLIGGRDNEQFF,TGTGCCAGCAGCTTAATAGGGGGCCGAGACAATGAGCAGTTCTTC
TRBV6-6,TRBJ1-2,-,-,CASSYVLRGSNYGYTF,TGTGCCAGCAGTTACGTCCTCAGGGGTTCTAACTATGGCTACACCTTC
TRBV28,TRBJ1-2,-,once,CASSTQGRYGYTF,TGTGCCAGCAGTACCCAGGGGCGGTATGGCTACACCTTC
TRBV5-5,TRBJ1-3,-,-,CASSPGRSELLGNTIYF,TGTGCCAGCAGCCCAGGTCGGTCGGAATTACTTGGAAACACCATATATTTT
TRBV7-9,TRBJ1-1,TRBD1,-,CASRQQGDGISEAFF,TGTGCCAGCAGACAACAGGGGGACGGAATCTCTGAAGCTTTCTTT
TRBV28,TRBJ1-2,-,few,CASSRDKNYGYTF,TGTGCCAGCAGTAGGGACAAAAACTATGGCTACACCTTC
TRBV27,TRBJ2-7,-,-,CARPYNRVRDEQYF,TGTGCCAGGCCTTATAACAGGGTTCGCGACGAGCAGTACTTC
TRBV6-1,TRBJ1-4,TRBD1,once,CASSRTGVGEKLFF,TGTGCCAGCAGCCGGACAGGGGTAGGGGAAAAACTGTTTTTT